The 30 T cell receptor beta chains below come from one sample, sequenced in a study of blood T cell repertoires in COVID-19. Using immunoSEQ multiplex PCR, the repertoire was profiled, and TCRdb retains in-frame clones only, with some absent. This table has roughly 160,000 clones, around 85% appearing once. The sample consisted of peripheral blood. These receptors all stem from an elderly man with COVID-19, enrolled during active disease.

The DNA for the CDR3 is TGTGCCAGCAGCCGGGACAGGGGGACTTACGAGCAGTACTTC. Translation gives CASSRDRGTYEQYF. The chain employs TRBV6-2 or TRBV6-3 and TRBJ2-7; 11 nucleotides match TRBD1. CDR1 and CDR2 from the germline V gene are MNHEY and SVGEGT. V lost 6 bases and J lost 4; bases outside the gene matches: 5. The CDR3 runs 14 residues.

The chain employs TRBV4-1 and TRBJ1-1; D remains unclear. Germline CDR1 MGHRA, CDR2 YSYEKL. The CDR3 sequence is 14 residues long. V shed 3 bases and J shed 4 bases, with 12 bases lying between them. The CDR3 DNA reads as TGCGCCAGCAGCCACCCCGGGAAGGGCACTGAAGCTTTCTTT. It yields the protein CASSHPGKGTEAFF.

The genes are TRBV5-6 and TRBJ1-4; 7 positions agree with TRBD1. In germline, CDR1 is SGHDT, CDR2 YYEEEE. V lost 0 bases, J lost 8 bases, and 7 bases stayed unmatched. The CDR3 consists of 15 residues. CDR3: CASSLEGRGAEKLFF. The CDR3 DNA is TGTGCCAGCAGCTTGGAAGGCAGGGGGGCGGAAAAACTGTTTTTT.

The genes are TRBV2 and TRBJ1-1, with 9 positions matching TRBD1. The trim removed 6 bases at V and 0 bases at J, leaving 2 bases unmatched. Germline assignment: CDR1 SNHLY and CDR2 FYNNEI. This CDR3 contains 14 residues. The CDR3: CASSGDRVNTEAFF. Written as DNA, the CDR3 is TGTGCCAGCAGCGGGGACAGGGTGAACACTGAAGCTTTCTTT.

The gene calls are TRBV24-1 and TRBJ2-3; 10 nucleotides align to TRBD1. Looked up from germline, CDR1 is KGHDR and CDR2 is SFDVKD. V was pared by 9 bases and J by 0 bases, with 11 bases of the junction left unmatched. CDR3 length equals 17 residues. The chain's CDR3 is CATEGGDRGHSTDTQYF. The CDR3 DNA reads as TGTGCCACCGAGGGGGGGGACAGGGGACATAGCACAGATACGCAGTATTTT.

The genes are TRBV6-1 and TRBJ1-2, with 7 bases that match TRBD1. The CDR3 extends over 14 amino acids. Germline CDR1 is MNHNS and CDR2 is SASEGT. Trimming removed 3 bases from V and 4 bases from J; junction bases left unmatched: 5. The CDR3 loop is CASSDTGVGYGYTF. The DNA of the CDR3 is TGTGCCAGCAGTGATACAGGGGTGGGCTATGGCTACACCTTC.

The chain is built from TRBV2 and TRBJ2-7, with TRBD2 identical over 7 bases. The CDR3 has 13 amino acids. Trimming removed 7 bases from V and 7 bases from J; junction bases left unmatched: 10. Germline CDR1 reads SNHLY; CDR2 reads FYNNEI. For the CDR3, the DNA is TGTGCCAGCAACCCGGGGGGAACTTATGAGCAGTACTTC. Translation gives CASNPGGTYEQYF.

The chain uses TRBV2 and TRBJ1-1; the match to TRBD1 covers 12 bases. Germline V gives CDR1 SNHLY, CDR2 FYNNEI. The CDR3 is 15 residues long. Trimming at V came to 6 bases and at J to 4 bases, leaving 6 bases not matched to a gene. The CDR3 here is CASSPGTGGVTEAFF. The CDR3 nucleotides read TGTGCCAGCAGCCCAGGGACAGGGGGCGTCACTGAAGCTTTCTTT.

This chain connects TRBV2 to TRBJ2-3, with 9 positions matching TRBD1. Trimming removed 6 bases from V and 2 bases from J; junction bases left unmatched: 3. The CDR3 has 14 amino acids. Germline values: CDR1 SNHLY, CDR2 FYNNEI. CDR3 sequence (DNA): TGTGCCAGCAGCCGGACAGGGGTCACAGATACGCAGTATTTT. Translated: CASSRTGVTDTQYF. The full variable domain, in which reference TRBV2 and TRBJ2-3 provide the parts outside the CDR3, is EPEVTQTPSHQVTQMGQEVILRCVPISNHLYFYWYRQILGQKVEFLVSFYNNEISEKSEIFDDQFSVERPDGSNFTLKIRSTKLEDSAMYFCASSRTGVTDTQYFGPGTRLTVL.

This sequence joins TRBV5-1 and TRBJ1-2; D is possibly TRBD1 (5 bases). From germline, CDR1 is SGHRS and CDR2 YFSETQ. The CDR3 is 16 amino acids. With 0 bases removed from V and 5 bases from J, the gap between germline ends came to 17 bases. The CDR3 region has the DNA TGCGCCAGCAGCTTGGACCCCTCAAGGGGTACGTATGGCTACACCTTC. This gives the protein CASSLDPSRGTYGYTF.

Remarks on this clone: The sample holds other DNA sequences that translate to the same CDR3. The rearrangement links TRBV7-3 to TRBJ1-1; D may be TRBD1 (5 bases). Germline assignment: CDR1 SGHTA and CDR2 FQGTGA. The V end was cut by 4 bases, the J end by 1 base, with 7 bases between. The CDR3 totals 13 residues. The CDR3 nucleotides read TGTGCCAGCAGCTCCCAGGGGAACACTGAAGCTTTCTTT. The encoded protein is CASSSQGNTEAFF. Based on the CDR3 plus reference TRBV7-3 and TRBJ1-1, the full variable domain is GAGVSQTPSNKVTEKGKYVELRCDPISGHTALYWYRQSLGQGPEFLIYFQGTGAADDSGLPNDRFFAVRPEGSVSTLKIQRTERGDSAVYLCASSSQGNTEAFFGQGTRLTVV.

This chain connects TRBV10-3 to TRBJ2-5, with 9 bases that match TRBD1. V lost 7 bases to trimming and J lost 4 bases; unmatched junction nucleotides: 7. Germline assignment: CDR1 ENHRY and CDR2 SYGVKD. The CDR3 length is 14 residues. CDR3 sequence (DNA): TGTGCCATCACCCCGGGACAGGGTCGAGAGACCCAGTACTTC. It translates to CAITPGQGRETQYF.

This clone has a handful of counts. V usage is TRBV28 and J usage is TRBJ1-2, with TRBD1 matching over 10 bases. The CDR3 is made up of 12 amino acids. Germline trimming cut 6 bases from V and 13 bases from J; bases unmatched to any gene: 8. Looked up from germline, CDR1 is MDHEN and CDR2 is SYDVKM. CDR3: CASSDRGRFSTF. The CDR3, as DNA: TGTGCCAGCAGCGACAGGGGGCGATTTTCCACCTTC.

The J gene is TRBJ1-1, the V gene TRBV6-5; a weak D match, TRBD1 (6 bases). Germline CDR1 reads MNHEY; CDR2 reads SVGAGI. V lost 6 bases, J lost 8 bases, and 19 bases lay in between. This CDR3 is built from 14 residues. This CDR3 reads CASSGHRAWVEAFF. As DNA, the CDR3 is TGTGCCAGCAGCGGTCACAGGGCCTGGGTAGAAGCTTTCTTT.

The chain employs TRBV2 and TRBJ1-2; D possibly corresponds to TRBD1 (5 bases). Germline V gives CDR1 SNHLY, CDR2 FYNNEI. This CDR3 region has 14 residues. V was shortened by 2 bases and J by 1 base, with 8 bases between the two germline ends. The CDR3 bases are TGTGCCAGCAGTGAAAACAGGAATAACTATGGCTACACCTTC. Its protein is CASSENRNNYGYTF. Complete variable domain (other parts from reference TRBV2 and TRBJ1-2): EPEVTQTPSHQVTQMGQEVILRCVPISNHLYFYWYRQILGQKVEFLVSFYNNEISEKSEIFDDQFSVERPDGSNFTLKIRSTKLEDSAMYFCASSENRNNYGYTFGSGTRLTVV.

This chain uses TRBV6-6 with TRBJ1-6; the D gene is possibly TRBD1 (6 bases). Per germline, CDR1 MNHNY and CDR2 SVGAGI (reference sequence). The CDR3 sequence is 16 residues long. V dropped 9 bases and J dropped 0 bases, with 15 bases sitting between them. This CDR3 reads CASTTGQSSYNSPLHF. The CDR3 DNA is TGTGCCAGTACCACAGGGCAAAGCTCCTATAATTCACCCCTCCACTTT.

The chain is built from TRBV5-1 and TRBJ2-1; maybe TRBD2 (7 bases). V gave up 1 base and J gave up 7 bases, with 15 bases separating them. The CDR3 length is 15 residues. Germline V CDR1 and CDR2: SGHRS, YFSETQ. Here the CDR3 reads CASSLSGGAGNEQFF. CDR3 DNA sequence: TGCGCCAGCAGCTTGTCGGGGGGCGCAGGGAATGAGCAGTTCTTC.

This sequence joins TRBV19 and TRBJ1-5, with unresolved D. V gave up 0 bases and J gave up 0 bases, with 12 bases separating them. Germline CDR1 is LNHDA and CDR2 is SQIVND (reference sequence). The CDR3 has 17 residues. The CDR3 here is CASSIDLAGYSNQPQHF. The CDR3 DNA follows: TGTGCCAGTAGTATAGATCTTGCAGGTTATAGCAATCAGCCCCAGCATTTT.

The chain combines TRBV19 with TRBJ1-2, with 8 bases matching TRBD1. With 4 bases clipped from V and 7 bases from J, the junction kept 5 bases outside the gene matches. Germline V lookup: CDR1 LNHDA, CDR2 SQIVND (reference sequence). This CDR3 comprises 13 residues. The CDR3 nucleotides read TGTGCCAGTAGTAATCAGGGGGCCCGTGGCTACACCTTC. Translating it yields CASSNQGARGYTF.

The V call is TRBV15, the J call TRBJ2-1, with 8 nucleotides matching TRBD1. The CDR3 covers 17 residues. Germline CDR1 is LNHNV and CDR2 is YYDKDF (reference sequence). V was clipped by 1 base and J by 7 bases; unmatched bases: 12. Here the CDR3 reads CATSRGTGQSVKNEQFF. The CDR3 DNA is TGTGCCACCAGCAGAGGGACAGGGCAGTCCGTTAAGAATGAGCAGTTCTTC.

This clone was counted a few times. The V gene is TRBV7-6, the J gene TRBJ2-7; 7 nucleotides line up with TRBD1. Trimming took 0 bases from V and 3 from J; bases not matched to a gene: 5. This CDR3 is 15 amino acids long. CDR1 and CDR2 from the germline V gene are SGHVS and FNYEAQ. The CDR3 DNA sequence: TGTGCCAGCAGCTTAGCTCAGGGGGAATACTACGAGCAGTACTTC. This codes for CASSLAQGEYYEQYF.

The CDR3 reads CAISEEDRVNTDTQYF. The CDR3 region has the DNA TGTGCCATCAGTGAGGAGGACAGGGTGAACACAGATACGCAGTATTTT. The rearrangement joins TRBV10-3 to TRBJ2-3; 8 bases are a match to TRBD1. The CDR3 has 16 amino acids. The germline CDR1 and CDR2 sequences are ENHRY and SYGVKD. V shed 2 bases, J shed 2 bases, and the junction held 6 bases outside the gene matches.

This clone was seen more than once but under ten times. The chain joins TRBV9 to TRBJ1-1, with 7 bases identical to TRBD1. The germline gives CDR1 SGDLS, CDR2 YYNGEE. The CDR3 is 15 residues long. V lost 1 base and J lost 1; bases outside the gene matches: 4. The CDR3 spells CASSVSGGGNTEAFF. CDR3 coding DNA: TGTGCCAGCAGCGTATCAGGGGGTGGGAACACTGAAGCTTTCTTT.

The rearrangement uses TRBV18 and TRBJ2-7; 12 positions match TRBD2. The junction had 3 bases not matched to a gene; V was cut back by 6 bases and J by 3 bases. Per germline, CDR1 KGHSH and CDR2 LQKENI. The CDR3 is made up of 14 amino acids. The chain's CDR3 is CASSLAGGVYEQYF. For the CDR3, the DNA is TGTGCCAGCTCCCTAGCGGGGGGGGTCTACGAGCAGTACTTC.

This clone is a singleton in its sample. The rearrangement joins TRBV4-3 to TRBJ1-2, with D perhaps TRBD1 (5 bases). V shed 0 bases and J shed 8 bases, with 13 bases lying between them. Germline V gene lookup returns CDR1 LGHNA and CDR2 YSLEER. The CDR3 spans 14 residues. In DNA form, the CDR3 reads TGCGCCAGCAGCCAAGAAAGGGGACTTGGGGGCTACACCTTC. It is translated as CASSQERGLGGYTF.

The chain employs TRBV4-1 and TRBJ2-7; D not certain. The CDR3 has 13 residues. Trimming stripped 4 bases from V and 3 bases from J, with 10 bases between. Germline V CDR1 and CDR2: MGHRA, YSYEKL. The CDR3 nucleotides are TGCGCCAGCAGCCCCCCCGTCAGCTACGAGCAGTACTTC. This encodes CASSPPVSYEQYF.

This clone came up once. V is TRBV6-5 and J is TRBJ1-2; 8 bases agree with TRBD1. This CDR3 has 14 amino acids. CDR1 MNHEY and CDR2 SVGAGI come from the germline V gene. V shed 0 bases and J 8 bases; nucleotides not matched to a gene: 5. DNA of the CDR3: TGTGCCAGCAGTTACTCGGACAGGGTGGGAGGCTACACCTTC. It codes for CASSYSDRVGGYTF.

This clone was picked up a small number of times. The V call is TRBV5-1, the J call TRBJ1-3; 7 bases align to TRBD1. This CDR3 has 14 residues. After removal of 2 bases from V and 2 bases from J, the junction contained 1 base not matched to a gene. Per the germline V gene, CDR1 is SGHRS and CDR2 is YFSETQ. CDR3 sequence: CASSFGTAGNTIYF. The CDR3 bases are TGCGCCAGCAGCTTTGGGACAGCTGGAAACACCATATATTTT.

The chain has TRBV5-1 and TRBJ2-7; possible D gene TRBD2, 6 bases. This CDR3 comprises 15 residues. Germline loops: CDR1 SGHRS, CDR2 YFSETQ. The V and J ends lost 2 bases and 0 bases respectively, with 12 bases between them. The CDR3 loop is CASSFRGGDSYEQYF. The CDR3 DNA reads TGCGCCAGCAGCTTTCGGGGCGGGGACTCCTACGAGCAGTACTTC. Variable domain in full (rest from reference TRBV5-1 and TRBJ2-7): KAGVTQTPRYLIKTRGQQVTLSCSPISGHRSVSWYQQTPGQGLQFLFEYFSETQRNKGNFPGRFSGRQFSNSRSEMNVSTLELGDSALYLCASSFRGGDSYEQYFGPGTRLTVT.

The chain combines TRBV5-1 with TRBJ1-5; no firm D call. Germline CDR1 and CDR2: SGHRS and YFSETQ. With 0 bases removed from V and 2 bases from J, the gap between germline ends came to 9 bases. This CDR3 comprises 15 residues. CDR3 coding DNA: TGCGCCAGCAGCTTGGGTACGGAGGGCAATCAGCCCCAGCATTTT. Protein product: CASSLGTEGNQPQHF.